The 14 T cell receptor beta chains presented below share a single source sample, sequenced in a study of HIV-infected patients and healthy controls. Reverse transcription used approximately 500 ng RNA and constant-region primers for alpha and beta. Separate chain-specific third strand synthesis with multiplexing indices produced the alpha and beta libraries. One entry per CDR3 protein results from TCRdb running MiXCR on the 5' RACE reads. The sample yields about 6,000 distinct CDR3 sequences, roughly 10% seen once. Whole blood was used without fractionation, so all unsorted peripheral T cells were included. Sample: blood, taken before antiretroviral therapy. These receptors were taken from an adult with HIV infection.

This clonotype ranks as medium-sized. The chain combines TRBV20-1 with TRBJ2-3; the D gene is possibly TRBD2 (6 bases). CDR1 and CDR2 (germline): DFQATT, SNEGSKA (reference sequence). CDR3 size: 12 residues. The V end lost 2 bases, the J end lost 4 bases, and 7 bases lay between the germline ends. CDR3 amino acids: CSARRLADTQYF. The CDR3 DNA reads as TGCAGTGCTAGACGACTAGCAGATACGCAGTATTTT.

CDR3 sequence reads: CASSESASGGLTDTQYF. For the CDR3, the DNA is TGCGCCAGCAGTGAGTCGGCTAGCGGGGGACTCACAGATACGCAGTATTTT. This rearrangement joins TRBV10-2 to TRBJ2-3; 10 bases map to TRBD2. The germline V gene encodes CDR1 WSHSY and CDR2 SAAADI. This CDR3 is 17 amino acids long. V shed 0 bases, J shed 2 bases, and the junction held 5 bases outside the gene matches.

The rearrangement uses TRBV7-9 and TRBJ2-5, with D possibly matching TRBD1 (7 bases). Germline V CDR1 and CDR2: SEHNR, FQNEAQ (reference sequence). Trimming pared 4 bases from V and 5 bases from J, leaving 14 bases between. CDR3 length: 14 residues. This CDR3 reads CASSYGSGGETQYF. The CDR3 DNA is TGTGCCAGCAGCTACGGATCAGGGGGGGAGACCCAGTACTTC.

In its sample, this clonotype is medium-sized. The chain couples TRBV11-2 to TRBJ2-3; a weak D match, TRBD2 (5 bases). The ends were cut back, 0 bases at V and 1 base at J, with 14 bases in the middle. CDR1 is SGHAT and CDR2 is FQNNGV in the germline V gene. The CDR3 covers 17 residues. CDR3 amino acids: CASSLDPLRAGTDTQYF. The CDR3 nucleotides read TGTGCCAGCAGCTTAGACCCCCTGCGGGCGGGCACAGATACGCAGTATTTT.

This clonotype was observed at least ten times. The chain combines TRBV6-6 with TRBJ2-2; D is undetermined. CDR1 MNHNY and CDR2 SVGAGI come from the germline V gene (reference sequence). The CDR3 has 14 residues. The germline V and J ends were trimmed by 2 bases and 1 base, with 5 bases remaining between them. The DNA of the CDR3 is TGTGCCAGCAGTTACCGACAGAACACCGGGGAGCTGTTTTTT. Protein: CASSYRQNTGELFF.

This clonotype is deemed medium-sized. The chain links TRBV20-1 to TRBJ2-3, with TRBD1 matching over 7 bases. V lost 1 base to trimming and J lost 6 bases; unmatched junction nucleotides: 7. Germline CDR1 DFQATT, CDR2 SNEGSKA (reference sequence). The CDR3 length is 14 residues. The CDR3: CSARGERGRDTQYF. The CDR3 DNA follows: TGCAGTGCTAGAGGGGAGAGGGGGCGCGATACGCAGTATTTT.

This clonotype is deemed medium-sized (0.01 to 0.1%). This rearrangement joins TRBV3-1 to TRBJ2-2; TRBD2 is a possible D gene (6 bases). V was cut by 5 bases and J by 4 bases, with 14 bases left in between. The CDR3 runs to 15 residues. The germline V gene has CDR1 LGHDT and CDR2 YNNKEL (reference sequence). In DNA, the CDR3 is TGTGCCAGCAGCATGACTAGTTCGCCCACCGGGGAGCTGTTTTTT. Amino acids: CASSMTSSPTGELFF.

The CDR3 reads CASKLGEPGNTIYF. CDR3 nucleotide sequence: TGTGCCAGCAAATTAGGAGAGCCTGGAAACACCATATATTTT. V usage is TRBV12-3 or TRBV12-4 and J usage is TRBJ1-3; D remains unclear. V was shortened by 7 bases and J by 2 bases, with 12 bases between the two germline ends. The CDR3 spans 14 residues.

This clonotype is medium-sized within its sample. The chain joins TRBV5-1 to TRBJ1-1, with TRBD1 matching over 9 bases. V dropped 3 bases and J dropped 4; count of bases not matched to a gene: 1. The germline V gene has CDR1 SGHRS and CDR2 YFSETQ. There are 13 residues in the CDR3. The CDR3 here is CASSWDRATEAFF. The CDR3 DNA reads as TGCGCCAGCAGCTGGGACAGGGCCACTGAAGCTTTCTTT.

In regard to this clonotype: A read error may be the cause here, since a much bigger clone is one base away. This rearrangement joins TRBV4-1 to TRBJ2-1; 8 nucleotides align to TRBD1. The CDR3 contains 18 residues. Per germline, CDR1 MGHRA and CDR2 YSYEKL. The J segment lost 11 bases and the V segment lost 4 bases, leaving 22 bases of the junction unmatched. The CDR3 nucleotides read TGCGCCAGCAGCCCCGGGCGGCTGGACAGGGATCGTGAATATAAGCAGTTCTTC. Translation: CASSPGRLDRDREYKQFF.

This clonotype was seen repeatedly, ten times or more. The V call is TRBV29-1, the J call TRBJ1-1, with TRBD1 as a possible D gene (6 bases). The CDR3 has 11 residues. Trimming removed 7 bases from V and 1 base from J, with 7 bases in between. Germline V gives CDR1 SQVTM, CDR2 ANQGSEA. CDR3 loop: CSATGNTEAFF. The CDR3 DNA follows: TGCAGCGCGACAGGGAACACTGAAGCTTTCTTT.

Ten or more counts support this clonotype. This CDR3 reads CASISGGASTDTQYF. The CDR3 DNA reads TGTGCCAGCATCTCAGGGGGCGCTAGCACAGATACGCAGTATTTT. This sequence joins TRBV28 and TRBJ2-3; 8 positions agree with TRBD1. Germline V gene data show CDR1 as MDHEN and CDR2 as SYDVKM. The CDR3 runs to 15 residues. V was pared by 7 bases and J by 0 bases, with 6 bases of the junction left unmatched.

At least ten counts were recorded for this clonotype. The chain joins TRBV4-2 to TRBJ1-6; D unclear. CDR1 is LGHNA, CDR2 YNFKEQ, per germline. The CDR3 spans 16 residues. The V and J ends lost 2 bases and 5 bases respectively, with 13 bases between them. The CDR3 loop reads CASSQKLLHDNSPLHF. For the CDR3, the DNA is TGTGCCAGCAGCCAAAAACTGCTCCACGATAATTCACCCCTCCACTTT.

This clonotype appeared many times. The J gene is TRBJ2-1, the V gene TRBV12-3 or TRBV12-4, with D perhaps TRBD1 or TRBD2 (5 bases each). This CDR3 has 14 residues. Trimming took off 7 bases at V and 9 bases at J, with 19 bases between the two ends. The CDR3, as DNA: TGTGCCAGCAACCGGGGCAGTAGGAGATCTGAGCAGTTCTTC. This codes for CASNRGSRRSEQFF.